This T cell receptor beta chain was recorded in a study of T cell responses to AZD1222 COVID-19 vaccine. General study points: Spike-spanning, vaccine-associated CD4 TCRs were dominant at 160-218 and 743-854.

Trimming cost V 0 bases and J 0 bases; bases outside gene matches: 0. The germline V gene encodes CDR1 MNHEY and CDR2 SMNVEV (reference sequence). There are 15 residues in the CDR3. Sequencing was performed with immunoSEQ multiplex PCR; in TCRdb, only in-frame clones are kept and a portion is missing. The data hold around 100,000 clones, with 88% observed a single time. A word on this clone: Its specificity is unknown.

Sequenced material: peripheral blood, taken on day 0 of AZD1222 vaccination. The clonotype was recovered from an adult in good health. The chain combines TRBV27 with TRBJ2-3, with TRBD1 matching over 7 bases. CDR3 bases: TGTGCCAGCAGTTTATCGACAGGGAGCACAGATACGCAGTATTTT. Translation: CASSLSTGSTDTQYF.